These 23 T cell receptor beta chains came from one sample sequenced in a study of OX40 agonist ivuxolimab in advanced cancers. Produced via immunoSEQ multiplex PCR; TCRdb's table is partial and in-frame only. The sample has 35,000 to 55,000 clones, 85% to 90% seen once; the top ten hold 6%. The material was CD4+ or CD8+ T cells sorted from blood, obtained in a trial of the OX40 agonist ivuxolimab. The receptor set was obtained from an adult with an advanced solid tumor such as melanoma, head and neck, liver or kidney cancer.

The chain uses TRBV6-5 and TRBJ1-6; 9 bases align to TRBD1. Germline V gene lookup returns CDR1 MNHEY and CDR2 SVGAGI. V was clipped by 0 bases and J by 7 bases; unmatched bases: 4. The CDR3 sequence is 16 residues long. The CDR3 here is CASSYSAGTGNSPLHF. In DNA form, the CDR3 reads TGTGCCAGCAGTTACTCTGCCGGGACAGGGAATTCACCCCTCCACTTT.

V usage is TRBV18 and J usage is TRBJ2-1; no reliable D call. Germline assignment: CDR1 KGHSH and CDR2 LQKENI. This CDR3 comprises 13 residues. The ends were cut back, 1 base at V and 6 bases at J, with 7 bases in the middle. In DNA form, the CDR3 reads TGTGCCAGCTCACCACTCAGAGGCAATGAGCAGTTCTTC. It codes for CASSPLRGNEQFF.

This chain joins TRBV5-1 and TRBJ2-1, with a tentative D call TRBD1 (5 bases). Trimming stripped 4 bases from V and 4 bases from J, with 12 bases between. The germline gives CDR1 SGHRS, CDR2 YFSETQ. This CDR3 region has 14 residues. The CDR3 is CASSTTGEYNEQFF. In nucleotides, the CDR3 is TGCGCCAGCAGCACCACAGGAGAGTACAATGAGCAGTTCTTC.

The chain is built from TRBV27 and TRBJ1-2; a possible D gene is TRBD1 (5 bases). The CDR3 is 18 amino acids. Germline V CDR1 and CDR2: MNHEY, SMNVEV (reference sequence). Trimming shortened V by 6 bases and J by 10 bases, and 33 bases separated the two germline ends. In DNA form, the CDR3 reads TGTGCCAGCAGACCCAGCCTGGTGTCCGGGGCCCTTAGGAGTAACTACACCTTC. Its translation is CASRPSLVSGALRSNYTF.

This chain joins TRBV27 and TRBJ2-5; the D call may be TRBD1 or TRBD2 (5 bases each). Germline V gene sequence: CDR1 MNHEY, CDR2 SMNVEV (reference sequence). The CDR3 loop spans 15 amino acids. Trimming stripped 6 bases from V and 4 bases from J, with 18 bases between. The chain's CDR3 is CASRNGATKGETQYF. CDR3 in DNA: TGTGCCAGCAGGAACGGGGCAACCAAGGGAGAGACCCAGTACTTC.

This rearrangement joins TRBV27 to TRBJ2-1, with D tentatively TRBD1 (5 bases). Germline V gene lookup returns CDR1 MNHEY and CDR2 SMNVEV (reference sequence). CDR3 length equals 14 residues. V shed 0 bases and J shed 6 bases, with 9 bases lying between them. CDR3 loop: CASSLSGQTNEQFF. The CDR3 DNA reads TGTGCCAGCAGTTTATCGGGGCAGACCAATGAGCAGTTCTTC.

This rearrangement joins TRBV18 to TRBJ1-3; D unresolved. The V gene lost 8 bases and the J gene lost 4 bases, with 15 bases spanning the gap. The CDR3 totals 14 residues. Germline CDR1 and CDR2: KGHSH and LQKENI. The CDR3 coding sequence is TGTGCCAGCCAGGCGGGCCGCGCCGGAAACACCATATATTTT. It specifies CASQAGRAGNTIYF.

The rearrangement joins TRBV6-4 to TRBJ2-5; D gene unclear. CDR1 is MRHNA and CDR2 is SNTAGT in the germline V gene. The CDR3 runs 10 residues. Trimming removed 9 bases at V and 2 bases at J, with 4 bases between. The CDR3 protein is CASYQETQYF. The CDR3 bases are TGTGCCAGTTATCAAGAGACCCAGTACTTC.

J is TRBJ2-1 and V is TRBV5-6; 14 bases are shared with TRBD2. Germline V CDR1 and CDR2: SGHDT, YYEEEE. The CDR3 extends over 17 amino acids. Trimming took 0 bases from V and 5 from J; bases not matched to a gene: 4. CDR3 in DNA: TGTGCCAGCAGCTTGGGACTAGCGGGAGGGCCCCACAATGAGCAGTTCTTC. This encodes CASSLGLAGGPHNEQFF.

The J gene is TRBJ2-2, the V gene TRBV28, with D perhaps given as TRBD1 or TRBD2 (5 bases each). The germline V and J ends were trimmed by 6 bases and 0 bases, with 8 bases remaining between them. CDR1 and CDR2 (germline): MDHEN, SYDVKM. CDR3 length: 14 residues. The DNA for the CDR3 is TGTGCCAGCAGGGGACGGACGAACACCGGGGAGCTGTTTTTT. This gives the protein CASRGRTNTGELFF. Based on the CDR3 plus reference TRBV28 and TRBJ2-2, the full variable domain is DVKVTQSSRYLVKRTGEKVFLECVQDMDHENMFWYRQDPGLGLRLIYFSYDVKMKEKGDIPEGYSVSREKKERFSLILESASTNQTSMYLCASRGRTNTGELFFGEGSRLTVL.

CDR3 amino acids: CASSDPGQNTEAFF. In DNA, the CDR3 is TGCGCCAGCAGTGATCCGGGACAAAACACTGAAGCTTTCTTT. V gene TRBV10-1 combines with J gene TRBJ1-1; maybe TRBD1 (6 bases). The V gene's germline CDR1 is WNHNN and CDR2 SYGVQD (reference sequence). This CDR3 region has 14 residues. V gave up 3 bases and J gave up 2 bases, with 10 bases separating them.

In its sample, this clone was seen a few times. The CDR3 spells CASSEDSANYGYTF. The CDR3 region has the DNA TGTGCCAGCAGTGAAGACAGCGCTAACTATGGCTACACCTTC. The chain uses TRBV2 and TRBJ1-2; D unclear. This CDR3 region has 14 residues. V was trimmed by 1 base and J by 0 bases, leaving 6 bases between them. Germline CDR1 is SNHLY and CDR2 is FYNNEI.

The chain is built from TRBV9 and TRBJ2-3; the D gene could be TRBD1 or TRBD2 (5 bases each). V was shortened by 0 bases and J by 5 bases, with 7 bases between the two germline ends. Germline lookup yields CDR1 SGDLS and CDR2 YYNGEE. This CDR3 is 13 amino acids long. The CDR3 DNA is TGTGCCAGCAGCGTAGGGGGGAGAGATACGCAGTATTTT. Residues: CASSVGGRDTQYF.

In DNA, the CDR3 is TGCGCCAGCAGCTCGGGGACACGCCTGTTGAACACTGAAGCTTTCTTT. Residues: CASSSGTRLLNTEAFF. The V call is TRBV5-1, the J call TRBJ1-1, with D perhaps TRBD1 (6 bases). Germline CDR1 reads SGHRS; CDR2 reads YFSETQ. V was cut by 3 bases and J by 0 bases, with 15 bases left in between. CDR3 length equals 16 residues.

The chain has TRBV11-2 and TRBJ2-5; D remains unclear. Germline V gene data show CDR1 as SGHAT and CDR2 as FQNNGV. The length of the CDR3 is 11 residues. V was trimmed by 5 bases and J by 5 bases, leaving 6 bases between them. The CDR3: CASSLMETQYF. The CDR3 DNA sequence: TGTGCCAGCAGCCTAATGGAGACCCAGTACTTC.

This chain links TRBV19 with TRBJ2-5, with 7 bases identical to TRBD2. This CDR3 region has 14 residues. Trimming at V came to 4 bases and at J to 1 base, leaving 3 bases not matched to a gene. Per germline, CDR1 LNHDA and CDR2 SQIVND (reference sequence). The CDR3 DNA reads as TGTGCCAGTAGTACCACTAGCGCCCAAGAGACCCAGTACTTC. Translation gives CASSTTSAQETQYF.

This clone showed up just once. This chain connects TRBV7-2 to TRBJ2-3; 7 nucleotides agree with TRBD2. CDR1 and CDR2 (germline): SGHTA, FQGNSA. Trimming removed 5 bases from V and 8 bases from J; junction bases left unmatched: 1. This CDR3 has 11 residues. The CDR3 DNA sequence: TGTGCCAGCAGCGCGGGAGTTACGCAGTATTTT. Encoded protein: CASSAGVTQYF.

The chain combines TRBV7-3 with TRBJ2-1; D is unresolved. Germline CDR1 is SGHTA and CDR2 is FQGTGA. The CDR3 consists of 15 residues. V was shortened by 5 bases and J by 6 bases, with 17 bases between the two germline ends. CDR3 DNA: TGTGCCAGCAGCCCCCCCGGGCCTAAGGCCAATGAGCAGTTCTTC. Its translation is CASSPPGPKANEQFF.

This rearrangement joins TRBV7-2 to TRBJ2-7; 7 nucleotides line up with TRBD1. The germline CDR1 and CDR2 sequences are SGHTA and FQGNSA. V dropped 7 bases and J dropped 3; count of bases not matched to a gene: 9. The CDR3 extends over 14 amino acids. The CDR3 is CASIIGTAVYEQYF. The CDR3 region has the DNA TGTGCCAGCATCATCGGGACAGCCGTCTACGAGCAGTACTTC.

This clone appeared a single time. V and J are TRBV9 and TRBJ2-1, with a tentative D call TRBD1 (5 bases). CDR1 is SGDLS and CDR2 is YYNGEE in the germline V gene. The CDR3 runs to 15 residues. V was clipped by 0 bases and J by 2 bases, with 9 bases between them. In DNA form, the CDR3 reads TGTGCCAGCAGCGTAGGACAGCCTACCTACAATGAGCAGTTCTTC. The encoded protein is CASSVGQPTYNEQFF.

The J gene is TRBJ2-7, the V gene TRBV30, with a tentative D call TRBD1 (6 bases). The germline V and J ends were trimmed by 3 bases and 6 bases, with 12 bases remaining between them. This CDR3 has 12 amino acids. Germline V gene lookup returns CDR1 GTSNPN and CDR2 SVGIG (reference sequence). As DNA, the CDR3 is TGTGCCTGGAGCGCCACAGGGTTCGAGCAGTACTTC. Its protein is CAWSATGFEQYF. The full variable domain, rest sourced from reference TRBV30 and TRBJ2-7, is SQTIHQWPATLVQPVGSPLSLECTVEGTSNPNLYWYRQAAGRGLQLLFYSVGIGQISSEVPQNLSASRPQDRQFILSSKKLLLSDSGFYLCAWSATGFEQYFGPGTRLTVT.

This clone showed up just a few times. This sequence joins TRBV5-5 and TRBJ1-1; D is ambiguous. V shed 2 bases and J shed 1 base, with 9 bases lying between them. Looked up from germline, CDR1 is SGHKS and CDR2 is YYEKEE (reference sequence). CDR3 length: 14 residues. The DNA for the CDR3 is TGTGCCAGCAGCTTTCAGGTAAAGAACACTGAAGCTTTCTTT. Translated, it gives CASSFQVKNTEAFF. The full variable domain, with the rest looked up from reference TRBV5-5 and TRBJ1-1, is DAGVTQSPTHLIKTRGQQVTLRCSPISGHKSVSWYQQVLGQGPQFIFQYYEKEERGRGNFPDRFSARQFPNYSSELNVNALLLGDSALYLCASSFQVKNTEAFFGQGTRLTVV.

As DNA, the CDR3 is TGTGCCATCAGTGAGTATTCTATCGGCACAGATACGCAGTATTTT. The encoded protein is CAISEYSIGTDTQYF. The chain is built from TRBV10-3 and TRBJ2-3; no firm D call. The CDR3 has 15 residues. V gave up 1 base and J gave up 1 base, with 9 bases separating them. Per germline, CDR1 ENHRY and CDR2 SYGVKD.